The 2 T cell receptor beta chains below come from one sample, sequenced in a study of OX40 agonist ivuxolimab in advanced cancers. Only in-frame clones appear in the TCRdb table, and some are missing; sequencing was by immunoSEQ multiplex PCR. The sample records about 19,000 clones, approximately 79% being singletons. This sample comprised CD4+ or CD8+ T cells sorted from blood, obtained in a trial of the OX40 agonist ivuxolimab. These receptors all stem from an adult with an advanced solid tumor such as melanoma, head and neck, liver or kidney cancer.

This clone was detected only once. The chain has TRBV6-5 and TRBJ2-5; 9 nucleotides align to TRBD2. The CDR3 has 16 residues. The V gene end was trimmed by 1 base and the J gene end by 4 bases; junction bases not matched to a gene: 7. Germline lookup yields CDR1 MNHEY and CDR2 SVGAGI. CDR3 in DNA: TGTGCCAGCAGTTACTGGCGGGGGGGCCTTAGAGAGACCCAGTACTTC. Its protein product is CASSYWRGGLRETQYF.

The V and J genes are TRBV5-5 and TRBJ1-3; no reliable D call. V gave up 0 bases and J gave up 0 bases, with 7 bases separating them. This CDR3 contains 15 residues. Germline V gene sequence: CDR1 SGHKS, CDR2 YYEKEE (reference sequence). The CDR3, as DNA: TGTGCCAGCAGCTTGGGCAGGACCTCTGGAAACACCATATATTTT. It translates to CASSLGRTSGNTIYF.